This T cell receptor beta chain was obtained from a study of blood T cell repertoires in COVID-19. V was trimmed by 8 bases and J by 0 bases, leaving 8 bases between them. Germline V lookup: CDR1 LGHDT, CDR2 YNNKEL (reference sequence). This CDR3 has 14 residues. Sequencing used immunoSEQ multiplex PCR; TCRdb keeps in-frame clones, though not all of them. Of 55,000 to 80,000 clones listed, about nine tenths are singletons. Sequencing used peripheral blood. This sequence joins TRBV3-1 (or the pseudogene TRBV3-2) and TRBJ2-6; D uncertain. The receptor's source is a human donor in a cohort sampled during active COVID-19. Written as DNA, the CDR3 is TGTGCCAGCTCCCTCCGCTCTGGGGCCAACGTCCTGACTTTC. It encodes CASSLRSGANVLTF.